Listed here are 2 T cell receptor beta chains from one sample, sequenced in a study of human T cells and chemical hapten exposure. In TCRdb, the RACE reads were re-called with MiXCR into one record per CDR3 protein. The table lists 95,000 to 150,000 distinct CDR3 sequences, roughly 13% of them singletons. Time point defined: pre-sensitization, week 0. Described treatment: therapeutic diphenylcyclopropenone sensitization with weekly scalp DPC. The sample in question was whole blood, obtained in connection with sensitization to the hapten diphenylcyclopropenone (DPC). These receptors were collected from a woman under 30 with alopecia areata. Some clones in this sample may be carry-over from other donors' samples.

Note on this clonotype: A much larger clone differs by one base, so this may be a read error. The chain has TRBV12-3 or TRBV12-4 and TRBJ2-3; D is possibly TRBD1 (5 bases). This CDR3 contains 11 residues. This chain's CDR3 is CASSTTDTRYF. CDR3 nucleotides: TGTGCCAGCAGTACGACAGATACGCGGTATTTT.

The V gene is TRBV20-1, the J gene TRBJ2-3; tentatively, D is TRBD1 (6 bases). This CDR3 contains 14 residues. V lost 1 base and J lost 4, with 12 bases in between. Germline CDR1 DFQATT, CDR2 SNEGSKA (reference sequence). The CDR3 here is CSARVGALPDTQYF. CDR3 nucleotide sequence: TGCAGTGCTAGAGTGGGGGCGCTTCCAGATACGCAGTATTTT.